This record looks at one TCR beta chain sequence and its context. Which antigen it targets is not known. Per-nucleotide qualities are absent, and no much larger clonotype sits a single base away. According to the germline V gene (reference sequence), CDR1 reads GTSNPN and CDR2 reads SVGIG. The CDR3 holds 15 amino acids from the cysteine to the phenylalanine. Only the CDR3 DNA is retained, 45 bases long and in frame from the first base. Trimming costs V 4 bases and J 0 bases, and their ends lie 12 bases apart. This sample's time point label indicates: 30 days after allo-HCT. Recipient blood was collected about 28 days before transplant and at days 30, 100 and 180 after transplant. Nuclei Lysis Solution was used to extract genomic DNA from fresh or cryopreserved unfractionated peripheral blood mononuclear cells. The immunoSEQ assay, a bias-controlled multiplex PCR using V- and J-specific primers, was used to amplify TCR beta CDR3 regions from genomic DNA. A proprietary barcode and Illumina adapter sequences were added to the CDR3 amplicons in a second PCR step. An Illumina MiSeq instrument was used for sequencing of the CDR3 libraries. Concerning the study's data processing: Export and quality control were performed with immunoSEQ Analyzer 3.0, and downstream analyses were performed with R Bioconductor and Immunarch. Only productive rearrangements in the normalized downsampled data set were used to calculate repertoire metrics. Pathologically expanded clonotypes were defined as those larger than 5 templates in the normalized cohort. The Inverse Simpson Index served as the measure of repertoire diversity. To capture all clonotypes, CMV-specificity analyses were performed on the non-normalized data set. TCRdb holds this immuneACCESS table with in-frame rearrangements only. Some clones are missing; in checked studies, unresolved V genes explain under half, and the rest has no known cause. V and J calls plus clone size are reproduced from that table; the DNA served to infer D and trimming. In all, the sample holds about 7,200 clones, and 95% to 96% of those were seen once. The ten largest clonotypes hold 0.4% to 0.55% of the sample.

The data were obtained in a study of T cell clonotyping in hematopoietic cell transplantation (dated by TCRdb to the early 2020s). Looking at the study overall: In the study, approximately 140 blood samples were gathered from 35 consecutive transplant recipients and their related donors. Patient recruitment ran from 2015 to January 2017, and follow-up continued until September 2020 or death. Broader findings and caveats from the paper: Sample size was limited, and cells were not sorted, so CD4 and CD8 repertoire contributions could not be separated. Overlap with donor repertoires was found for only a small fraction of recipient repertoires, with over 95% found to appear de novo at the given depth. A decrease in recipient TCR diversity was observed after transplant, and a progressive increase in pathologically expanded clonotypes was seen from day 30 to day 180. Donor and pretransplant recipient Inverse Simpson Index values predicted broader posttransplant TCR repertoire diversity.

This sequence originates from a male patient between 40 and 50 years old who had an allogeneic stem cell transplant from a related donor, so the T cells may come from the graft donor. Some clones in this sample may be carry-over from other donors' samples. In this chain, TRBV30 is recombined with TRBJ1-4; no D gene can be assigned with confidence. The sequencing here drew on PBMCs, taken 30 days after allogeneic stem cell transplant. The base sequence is TGTGCCTGGATACCGATCCTGGCAACTAATGAAAAACTGTTTTTT. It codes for CAWIPILATNEKLFF. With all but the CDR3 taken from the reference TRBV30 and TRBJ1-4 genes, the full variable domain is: SQTIHQWPATLVQPVGSPLSLECTVEGTSNPNLYWYRQAAGRGLQLLFYSVGIGQISSEVPQNLSASRPQDRQFILSSKKLLLSDSGFYLCAWIPILATNEKLFFGSGTQLSVL.